Listed below are T cell receptor beta chains from one sample, sequenced in a study of T cells after posttransplantation cyclophosphamide. Sequenced by immunoSEQ multiplex PCR; TCRdb stores in-frame clones only, minus some. The sample consists of 20,000 to 25,000 clones, approximately 92% of them appearing once. Sequences were derived from PBMCs, sampled around 370 days after allogeneic stem cell transplant with calcineurin inhibitor and methotrexate. These receptors came from a female patient between 30 and 45 years old who received an allogeneic stem cell transplant from an unrelated donor, was CMV-positive, and had acute and chronic GVHD. The T cells may come from the graft donor. The conserved cysteine and the conserved F or W are not part of the CDR3 here. Clone size is shown for a subset of rows, as once, few, many or a class of expanded clone.

size: .
V: TRBV6-6
J: TRBJ1-5
CDR3: ASSPGTAENQPQH

size: .
V: TRBV7-9
J: TRBJ2-2
CDR3: ASSKLAPETGELF

size: once
V: TRBV9
J: TRBJ2-7
CDR3: ASSVSGGRDEQY

size: .
V: TRBV5-6
J: TRBJ2-2
CDR3: ASSLARSYTGELF

size: .
V: TRBV5-4
J: TRBJ2-5
CDR3: ASSRQGAAETQY

size: .
V: TRBV11-3
J: TRBJ1-2
CDR3: ASSSSGGIYNYGYT

size: .
V: TRBV14
J: TRBJ2-1
CDR3: ASSQKVGSGRNIYNEQF

size: few
V: TRBV10-2
J: TRBJ1-4
CDR3: ASSVRDYNEKLF

size: once
V: TRBV27
J: TRBJ2-7
CDR3: ASSLLAEITYEQY

size: .
V: TRBV7-9
J: TRBJ2-1
CDR3: ASSLVWGVSYNEQF

size: .
V: TRBV30
J: TRBJ1-1
CDR3: AWQTGGDTEAF

size: .
V: TRBV29-1
J: TRBJ2-3
CDR3: SVDARRARGGNTQY

size: .
V: TRBV13
J: TRBJ2-3
CDR3: ASSLGLAGTTDTQY

size: .
V: TRBV15
J: TRBJ2-5
CDR3: ATSRDNRVQETQY

size: once
V: TRBV18
J: TRBJ1-1
CDR3: ASSPSTGSHTEAF

size: .
V: TRBV7-2
J: TRBJ2-1
CDR3: ASSHRGLAGGAYNEQF

size: .
V: TRBV2
J: TRBJ1-4
CDR3: ASRAGFRDEKLF

size: .
V: TRBV7-2
J: TRBJ1-1
CDR3: ASSLARAGGLNTEAF

size: .
V: TRBV29-1
J: TRBJ2-1
CDR3: SALGQGAKEQF

size: .
V: TRBV7-2
J: TRBJ2-5
CDR3: ASSLVPGWETQY

size: .
V: TRBV7-9
J: TRBJ2-5
CDR3: AGAQGSGVDQETQY

size: .
V: TRBV9
J: TRBJ2-1
CDR3: ASSSTWGGYNEQF

size: .
V: TRBV5-1
J: TRBJ2-1
CDR3: ASSSPGWEATYNEQF

size: .
V: TRBV4-2
J: TRBJ2-1
CDR3: ASSQVSSSYNEQF

size: .
V: TRBV13
J: TRBJ2-3
CDR3: ASSFGGAGITDTQY

size: .
V: TRBV13
J: TRBJ2-3
CDR3: ASSSGTSGNTDTQY